This T cell receptor beta chain was documented in a study of cytomegalovirus exposure and HLA in healthy donors. Notes on the study in general: In a later analysis, donors in an Asian-associated ancestry cluster reportedly had fewer N-insertions in productive TCRs than the cohort mean. A likely sequencing artifact accounted for one observed cluster of highly shared sequence variants.

In this sample, this clone turned up a few times. Its cognate antigen is unknown. PCR involved 60 Vbeta and 13 Jbeta primers. Method: immunoSEQ multiplex PCR; TCRdb's copy keeps in-frame clones and lacks some. The data show 170,000 or so clones, with 80% seen just once and around 7% held by the top ten. CDR3 size: 15 residues. The ends lost 7 bases at V and 3 bases at J; junction bases unmatched: 11. The germline V gene encodes CDR1 SGHRS and CDR2 YFSETQ. The origin of this receptor is a man aged 25-40 years in good health and CMV-seropositive. What was sequenced was PBMCs. The chain joins TRBV5-1 to TRBJ1-2, with 8 positions matching TRBD1. CDR3 amino acids: CASQLEPGGDYGYTF. The CDR3 nucleotides are TGCGCCAGCCAGCTTGAGCCAGGGGGCGACTATGGCTACACCTTC.